This TCR beta chain was recovered during a study of blood T cell repertoires in COVID-19. Study-wide background: COVID-19 samples from acute and convalescent phases originated in the United States, Italy and Spain.

In the original analysis: The authors estimated nucleated cell counts from reference gene primer amplification. The protocol was immunoSEQ multiplex PCR, while the TCRdb copy is restricted to in-frame clones and leaves out a portion. The V and J calls and clone size are taken from that table; D and trimming were inferred from the DNA. Here the sample spans about 180,000 clones, 80% to 90% being singletons. After removal of 7 bases from V and 4 bases from J, the junction contained 6 bases not matched to a gene. Germline loops: CDR1 LNHDA, CDR2 SQIVND (reference sequence). The CDR3 length is 15 residues. Everyone who took part was 18 to 89 years old, and they came from 24 US areas. Recovery among Cohort 3 donors was established by two negative PCRs, clearance, or symptom resolution.

The receptor comes from a woman between 18 and 29 years old who had recovered from COVID-19. The sequencing sample was made of PBMCs or T cells enriched from blood (not recorded which). V gene TRBV19 combines with J gene TRBJ2-6; 8 nucleotides agree with TRBD1. CDR3 sequence reads: CASTRTGTGANVLTF. The CDR3 bases are TGTGCCAGTACCCGGACAGGGACCGGGGCCAACGTCCTGACTTTC.